This TCR beta chain was sequenced for a study of T cell repertoires in cytomegalovirus infection. On the study more broadly: Recently identified HLA-C-restricted CMV epitopes and well-studied HLA-B-restricted CMV epitopes were used by the study.

TCRdb fed the reads into MiXCR, producing one record per CDR3 protein. The sample comprises about 770,000 distinct CDR3 sequences, 25% to 35% of which are singletons, and about an eighth rests with the top ten. Germline CDR1 and CDR2: SNHLY and FYNNEI. Trimming removed 0 bases from V and 1 base from J, with 12 bases in between. This CDR3 comprises 16 residues. General study results and limits: Clonotype analysis showed dominance of the ex vivo response by HLA-C-restricted CMV-specific TCR beta clonotypes. Frequencies of public TCR beta families were cumulated, and this identified carriers of CMV plus the relevant HLA.

As concerns this clonotype: The antigen is unknown.

The sample was cultured CD8+ T cells from PBMCs, taken from culture after CMV antigen stimulation. The V and J genes are TRBV2 and TRBJ1-2; TRBD1 might be the D (5 bases). The origin of this receptor is a human donor in good health (CMV status not recorded). Some clones in this sample may be carry-over from other donors' samples. As DNA, the CDR3 is TGTGCCAGCAGTGAAGCGGGAGGGGCTTTTAACTATGGCTACACCTTC. Translated, it gives CASSEAGGAFNYGYTF.